These 27 T cell receptor beta chains came from one sample sequenced in a study of OX40 agonist ivuxolimab in advanced cancers. Assay: immunoSEQ multiplex PCR; the TCRdb copy retains only in-frame clones and omits some. The sample includes some 67,000 clones, roughly 88% of them seen just once. The sample was CD4+ or CD8+ T cells sorted from blood, taken in a trial of the OX40 agonist ivuxolimab. These receptor sequences come from an adult with an advanced solid tumor such as melanoma, head and neck, liver or kidney cancer.

V usage is TRBV7-7 and J usage is TRBJ2-5; TRBD1 matches at 10 bases. CDR3 length: 14 residues. V lost 5 bases to trimming and J lost 7 bases; unmatched junction nucleotides: 7. The V gene's germline CDR1 is SSHAT and CDR2 FNYEAQ (reference sequence). The CDR3 region is CASSRQGAGGTQYF. In nucleotides, the CDR3 is TGTGCCAGCAGCCGACAGGGGGCCGGAGGGACCCAGTACTTC.

The chain has TRBV18 and TRBJ1-2, with TRBD1 matching over 8 bases. Germline V gene data show CDR1 as KGHSH and CDR2 as LQKENI. This CDR3 contains 15 residues. The junction had 5 bases not matched to a gene; V was cut back by 2 bases and J by 3 bases. This chain's CDR3 is CASSPGQGGDYGYTF. The CDR3 nucleotides are TGTGCCAGCTCACCAGGACAGGGAGGTGACTATGGCTACACCTTC.

The CDR3 here is CASSGPGTGLVYEQYF. CDR3 in DNA: TGTGCCAGCAGTGGGCCGGGGACAGGACTAGTCTACGAGCAGTACTTC. The chain employs TRBV6-1 and TRBJ2-7; a weak D match, TRBD1 (8 bases). Trimming pared 4 bases from V and 3 bases from J, leaving 19 bases between. CDR1 and CDR2 from the germline V gene are MNHNS and SASEGT. The CDR3 covers 16 residues.

This clone was recorded once. V and J are TRBV28 and TRBJ2-3; 8 bases agree with TRBD2. V shed 2 bases and J 3 bases; nucleotides not matched to a gene: 7. The CDR3 is 16 residues long. Germline V gene data show CDR1 as MDHEN and CDR2 as SYDVKM. The DNA for the CDR3 is TGTGCCAGCAGTTTAGCGGGGGGCGGGAAGACAGATACGCAGTATTTT. As protein: CASSLAGGGKTDTQYF.

The rearrangement uses TRBV4-1 and TRBJ2-5, with 7 bases identical to TRBD1. The end of the DNA is better explained by TRBJ2-7, so the J call may be wrong. Germline lookup yields CDR1 MGHRA and CDR2 YSYEKL. The CDR3 is made up of 15 amino acids. CDR3 sequence reads: CASSQNRGEVYEQYF. CDR3 bases: TGCGCCAGCAGCCAAAACAGGGGAGAAGTGTACGAGCAGTACTTC.

This clone was detected only once. The rearrangement uses TRBV5-1 and TRBJ1-1; D possibly corresponds to TRBD1 (5 bases). The CDR3 extends over 14 amino acids. The V end lost 1 base, the J end lost 3 bases, and 10 bases lay between the germline ends. Germline CDR1 reads SGHRS; CDR2 reads YFSETQ. The CDR3 nucleotides are TGCGCCAGCAGCTTGTGGACGGGGGACACTGAAGCTTTCTTT. Its protein product is CASSLWTGDTEAFF.

The chain recombines TRBV9 with TRBJ2-1; D unclear. This CDR3 contains 13 residues. V was shortened by 2 bases and J by 4 bases, with 7 bases between the two germline ends. CDR1 and CDR2 from the germline V gene are SGDLS and YYNGEE. The CDR3 loop is CASSVGSYNEQFF. In DNA form, the CDR3 reads TGTGCCAGCAGCGTCGGGTCGTACAATGAGCAGTTCTTC.

The J gene is TRBJ2-5, the V gene TRBV10-3; TRBD2 matches 11 bases. V lost 4 bases and J lost 2; bases outside the gene matches: 9. The CDR3 length is 17 residues. Germline V gives CDR1 ENHRY, CDR2 SYGVKD. The CDR3 region is CAISASGGNNLQETQYF. The CDR3 DNA follows: TGTGCCATCAGTGCTAGCGGGGGGAATAACCTTCAAGAGACCCAGTACTTC.

This clone was counted between two and nine times. The chain uses TRBV2 and TRBJ2-2, with TRBD2 identical over 9 bases. J gave up 4 bases and V 4 bases, and 4 bases lay outside the gene matches. CDR1 and CDR2 (germline): SNHLY, FYNNEI. The CDR3 is 15 residues long. The DNA of the CDR3 is TGTGCCAGCAGTGCGGCTAGCGGGGCCACCGGGGAGCTGTTTTTT. It specifies CASSAASGATGELFF.

The genes are TRBV5-6 and TRBJ1-6; D remains unclear. The V and J ends lost 1 base and 8 bases respectively, with 13 bases between them. The CDR3 has 15 residues. Per the germline V gene, CDR1 is SGHDT and CDR2 is YYEEEE. The CDR3 sequence is CASSLSPLEDSPLHF. The CDR3 coding sequence is TGTGCCAGCAGCTTGAGTCCCTTAGAGGATTCACCCCTCCACTTT.

The V call is TRBV11-2, the J call TRBJ2-3, with TRBD2 identical over 8 bases. This CDR3 comprises 14 residues. The germline gives CDR1 SGHAT, CDR2 FQNNGV. The V segment lost 4 bases and the J segment 5 bases; nucleotides outside the gene matches: 5. The CDR3 DNA reads TGTGCCAGCAGCTCGGGACTAGGGGTAGATACGCAGTATTTT. This gives the protein CASSSGLGVDTQYF.

The chain combines TRBV5-1 with TRBJ2-5; weak D call: TRBD2 (6 bases). Germline assignment: CDR1 SGHRS and CDR2 YFSETQ. V shed 4 bases and J shed 5 bases, with 12 bases lying between them. CDR3 size: 13 residues. The chain's CDR3 is CASSPTSGETQYF. In nucleotides, the CDR3 is TGCGCCAGCAGCCCGACCAGCGGGGAGACCCAGTACTTC.

This clone was counted a single time. This chain connects TRBV5-5 to TRBJ1-2, with D possibly being TRBD1 (5 bases). The V and J ends lost 4 bases and 0 bases respectively, with 19 bases between them. Germline assignment: CDR1 SGHKS and CDR2 YYEKEE (reference sequence). This CDR3 has 17 amino acids. The CDR3 nucleotides are TGTGCCAGCAGCGAACGCACTGCAGGGATTACTAACTATGGCTACACCTTC. This translates into CASSERTAGITNYGYTF.

This clone has a single count. The chain has TRBV7-9 and TRBJ1-4; possibly TRBD1 for D (6 bases). Germline V gene data show CDR1 as SEHNR and CDR2 as FQNEAQ (reference sequence). The V and J ends lost 3 bases and 5 bases respectively, with 13 bases between them. The CDR3 has 15 amino acids. In nucleotides, the CDR3 is TGTGCCAGCAGCTTTAGGACAGACCCAAATGAAAAACTGTTTTTT. Protein: CASSFRTDPNEKLFF.

The table lists this clone with a few counts. The gene calls are TRBV5-1 and TRBJ2-3; D not resolved. Germline V gene sequence: CDR1 SGHRS, CDR2 YFSETQ. Trimming stripped 0 bases from V and 2 bases from J, with 10 bases between. The CDR3 extends over 15 amino acids. This CDR3 reads CASSLGGSPTDTQYF. Here the CDR3 DNA reads TGCGCCAGCAGCTTGGGAGGCAGCCCCACAGATACGCAGTATTTT.

The V call is TRBV29-1, the J call TRBJ1-4; D may be TRBD1 (5 bases). The CDR3 is made up of 11 amino acids. Trimming left V 7 bases short and J 7 bases short, with 10 bases between. Germline V gives CDR1 SQVTM, CDR2 ANQGSEA. The CDR3 loop is CSGAGVEKLFF. CDR3 bases: TGCAGCGGGGCGGGGGTTGAAAAACTGTTTTTT.

V gene TRBV5-1 combines with J gene TRBJ1-2; D is perhaps TRBD1 (5 bases). Between the trimmed V and J ends, which lost 5 bases and 5 bases, there was a span of 16 bases. The CDR3 loop spans 14 amino acids. CDR1 is SGHRS, CDR2 YFSETQ, per germline. The CDR3 DNA is TGCGCCAGCAGTCCTACCCCGACAGAGTATGGCTACACCTTC. It yields the protein CASSPTPTEYGYTF. Using reference TRBV5-1 and TRBJ1-2 for the parts outside the CDR3, the full variable domain is KAGVTQTPRYLIKTRGQQVTLSCSPISGHRSVSWYQQTPGQGLQFLFEYFSETQRNKGNFPGRFSGRQFSNSRSEMNVSTLELGDSALYLCASSPTPTEYGYTFGSGTRLTVV.

The chain employs TRBV6-1 and TRBJ2-1, with TRBD2 matching over 10 bases. Losses at the gene ends were 1 base for V and 3 bases for J; bases not matched to a gene: 9. This CDR3 has 18 residues. Germline-derived CDR1 and CDR2 are MNHNS and SASEGT. CDR3 bases: TGTGCCAGCAGTGAAGTGCTTAGCGGGGGGCTAAGCTACAATGAGCAGTTCTTC. It is translated as CASSEVLSGGLSYNEQFF.

This chain links TRBV19 with TRBJ2-2; D remains ambiguous. The CDR3 has 14 amino acids. V was pared by 3 bases and J by 1 base, with 6 bases between. CDR1 is LNHDA and CDR2 is SQIVND in the germline V gene (reference sequence). The CDR3 coding sequence is TGTGCCAGTAGTATCGGTCGGAACACCGGGGAGCTGTTTTTT. Translation gives CASSIGRNTGELFF.

The chain links TRBV18 to TRBJ1-1; maybe TRBD1 (5 bases). Germline values: CDR1 KGHSH, CDR2 LQKENI. Trimming removed 4 bases at V and 3 bases at J, with 21 bases between. CDR3 length: 17 amino acids. The CDR3 bases are TGTGCCAGCTCACTAATTCGAACAGGCCTGGAGCACACTGAAGCTTTCTTT. This encodes CASSLIRTGLEHTEAFF.

The V gene is TRBV7-3, the J gene TRBJ1-1; the D is unclear. The CDR3 is made up of 16 amino acids. The germline V gene has CDR1 SGHTA and CDR2 FQGTGA. V was pared by 1 base and J by 6 bases, with 18 bases between. The DNA for the CDR3 is TGTGCCAGCAGCTTAAAGCCCGATGGGGTGGTCGCTGAAGCTTTCTTT. Translation gives CASSLKPDGVVAEAFF.

Only one count was recorded for this clone. This chain joins TRBV2 and TRBJ1-2, with 9 bases aligning to TRBD1. Looked up from germline, CDR1 is SNHLY and CDR2 is FYNNEI. Losses at the gene ends were 9 bases for V and 2 bases for J; bases not matched to a gene: 7. The CDR3 runs 14 residues. In nucleotides, the CDR3 is TGTGCCAGTGAAATACAGGGGGCCAACTATGGCTACACCTTC. It codes for CASEIQGANYGYTF.

The gene calls are TRBV10-3 and TRBJ1-2; D perhaps matches TRBD1 (5 bases). CDR1 and CDR2 (germline): ENHRY, SYGVKD. The CDR3 covers 13 residues. V lost 3 bases, J lost 4 bases, and 9 bases lay in between. CDR3 DNA: TGTGCCATCAGTGAACAGGAAACCTATGGCTACACCTTC. As protein: CAISEQETYGYTF.

The chain couples TRBV6-6 to TRBJ2-2; a possible D gene is TRBD2 (6 bases). Trimming took 2 bases from V and 5 from J, leaving 15 bases between them. Germline lookup yields CDR1 MNHNY and CDR2 SVGAGI (reference sequence). The CDR3 runs 16 residues. CDR3 sequence: CASSYGGIWDTGELFF. For the CDR3, the DNA is TGTGCCAGCAGTTACGGGGGGATCTGGGATACCGGGGAGCTGTTTTTT.

This chain links TRBV6-5 with TRBJ1-1; a weak D match, TRBD1 (6 bases). Trimming pared 6 bases from V and 4 bases from J, leaving 15 bases between. Germline CDR1 MNHEY, CDR2 SVGAGI. The CDR3 extends over 14 amino acids. CDR3 sequence reads: CASSQTGSGTEAFF. The DNA of the CDR3 is TGTGCCAGCAGCCAGACAGGTTCGGGCACTGAAGCTTTCTTT.

The count of this clone is one. The chain links TRBV28 to TRBJ2-5; 8 bases match TRBD2. V dropped 7 bases and J dropped 4; count of bases not matched to a gene: 11. Germline-derived CDR1 and CDR2 are MDHEN and SYDVKM. The CDR3 length is 15 residues. The CDR3 loop reads CASMVSGGAIETQYF. The CDR3 DNA follows: TGTGCCAGCATGGTCAGCGGGGGTGCCATAGAGACCCAGTACTTC.

The chain combines TRBV27 with TRBJ1-6; 10 nucleotides match TRBD1. This CDR3 region has 14 residues. The J segment lost 10 bases and the V segment lost 5 bases, leaving 5 bases of the junction unmatched. From germline, CDR1 is MNHEY and CDR2 SMNVEV (reference sequence). The CDR3 DNA sequence: TGTGCCAGCAGTCCTGGACAGGGGGAATCACCCCTCCACTTT. Its protein product is CASSPGQGESPLHF.